This T cell receptor (beta chain) was captured by sequencing in a study of OX40 agonist ivuxolimab in advanced cancers. Study information: Patients were treated with intravenous ivuxolimab, dosed at 0.01 to 10 mg/kg and infused every 2 weeks.

Of note for this clone: Its target is not known.

Here immunoSEQ multiplex PCR was the method, and the copy in TCRdb shows in-frame clones only, minus some. The data show 65,000 to 80,000 clones, 89% seen once. The CDR3 loop spans 15 amino acids. V lost 2 bases, J lost 1 base, and 11 bases lay in between. Germline CDR1 MNHNS, CDR2 SASEGT. Study outcomes and limitations: Mean expanded clone counts were higher in CD8+ than CD4+ T cells. Clonal expansion in partial responders at 0.1-3.0 mg/kg ranked among the lowest. Circulating CD4+ and CD8+ T cells showed clonal expansion by week 6 at 0.1 to 3.0 mg/kg.

The sequencing used CD4+ or CD8+ T cells sorted from blood, collected in a trial of the OX40 agonist ivuxolimab. V and J are TRBV6-1 and TRBJ2-5; no clear D. The TCR originated in an adult with an advanced solid tumor such as melanoma, head and neck, liver or kidney cancer. CDR3 bases: TGTGCCAGCAGTGAATTTCCTATGGTCCAAGAGACCCAGTACTTC. This encodes CASSEFPMVQETQYF.